The present entry profiles one T cell receptor (beta chain) with its context. The antigen is not known. The ends were cut back, 4 bases at V and 0 bases at J, with 7 bases in the middle. Looked up from germline, CDR1 is GTSNPN and CDR2 is SVGIG (reference sequence). This CDR3 region has 14 residues. The study ran its PCR with 60 Vbeta and 13 Jbeta primers. Data came from immunoSEQ multiplex PCR; TCRdb stores just in-frame clones and leaves some out. This table has 85,000 to 100,000 clones, roughly 80% appearing once. This sample was taken from a study of cytomegalovirus exposure and HLA in healthy donors. General study results and limits: Among the most significant clusters, several appeared linked to common viral pathogens in a later analysis. A later analysis linked 15,000 to 20,000 TCR beta sequences to HLA alleles at 0.05 false discovery rate. The likely origin of a cluster of highly shared sequence variants was a sequencing artifact.

Nominal health characterized the donors when sampled, though unrecorded immune exposures were likely. The rearrangement uses TRBV30 and TRBJ1-6; D remains ambiguous. Sequenced material: PBMCs. The receptor was derived from a man aged 45 to 65 in good health and CMV-seropositive. CDR3 sequence: CAWTQSSYNSPLHF. The CDR3 nucleotides read TGTGCCTGGACACAAAGCTCCTATAATTCACCCCTCCACTTT.